These T cell receptor beta chains were read from a single sample in a study of blood T cell repertoires in COVID-19. Sequencing was performed with immunoSEQ multiplex PCR; in TCRdb, only in-frame clones are kept and a portion is missing. The sample lists 250,000 or so clones; approximately 91% were seen once. The sequencing sample was made of peripheral blood. Source of these receptors: a woman in her 30s with acute or convalescent COVID-19. CDR3s include the opening cysteine and the closing phenylalanine or tryptophan. D genes are given only for firm matches. Clone size appears in some rows only: once, few, many, or a class for an expanded clone.

clone size	D gene	V gene	CDR3 length	J gene	CDR3 protein	CDR3 DNA
once	TRBD2	TRBV5-6	19	TRBJ2-6	CASSSLLAGVSLGANVLTF	TGTGCCAGCAGCTCGCTTCTAGCGGGAGTTAGTCTTGGGGCCAACGTCCTGACTTTC
.	.	TRBV5-1	14	TRBJ1-5	CASSSSGLNQPQHF	TGCGCCAGCAGCTCTTCAGGATTAAATCAGCCCCAGCATTTT
once	.	TRBV25-1	15	TRBJ2-2	CASSRLVGSTGELFF	TGTGCCAGCAGTCGGTTGGTAGGGAGCACCGGGGAGCTGTTTTTT
.	.	TRBV19	15	TRBJ1-4	CASSALDKSNEKLFF	TGTGCCAGTAGTGCCCTCGACAAGTCTAATGAAAAACTGTTTTTT
.	.	TRBV2	15	TRBJ1-6	CASTHPNSYNSPLHF	TGTGCCAGCACACATCCGAACTCCTATAATTCACCCCTCCACTTT
.	.	TRBV13	14	TRBJ1-1	CASSFGLENTEAFF	TGTGCCAGCAGCTTCGGGTTGGAGAACACTGAAGCTTTCTTT
few	.	TRBV7-9	13	TRBJ1-5	CASSADKFQPQHF	TGTGCCAGCAGCGCAGACAAATTTCAGCCCCAGCATTTT
.	TRBD1	TRBV7-2	18	TRBJ1-1	CASSLKWQGAQGNTEAFF	TGTGCCAGCAGCTTAAAGTGGCAGGGGGCTCAAGGGAACACTGAAGCTTTCTTT
.	.	TRBV30	15	TRBJ1-5	CAWSSLLGGYQPQHF	TGTGCCTGGAGTAGTTTGCTGGGAGGCTATCAGCCCCAGCATTTT
.	TRBD2	TRBV6-2/TRBV6-3	17	TRBJ2-1	CASSSLSGRASYNEQFF	TGTGCCAGCAGTTCCCTTAGCGGGAGGGCCTCCTACAATGAGCAGTTCTTC
.	.	TRBV15	16	TRBJ1-2	CATSRDRGAYLYGYTF	TGTGCCACCAGCAGAGATCGGGGTGCCTACTTATATGGCTACACCTTC